This is a list of T cell receptor beta chains from one sample in a study of blood T cells in healthy people across ages. Using its own MiXCR run on the 5' RACE reads, TCRdb lists one record per CDR3 protein. The repertoire includes approximately 780,000 distinct CDR3 sequences, about a quarter of them detected once, and over 2.5% sits in the top ten. These same records also appear under a second study, on T cells of mothers and their children.

The source material was blood. These receptors were collected from a boy aged 5-17 years in good health. Both conserved end residues are part of each CDR3. A D gene is named only where the DNA matches it firmly. The listing skips clone size in some rows; elsewhere it reads once, few, many or a size class.

size: -
J: TRBJ1-3
D: -
V: TRBV13
DNA: TGTGCCAGCAGCCCGACCCAGCCGAACACCATATATTTT
CDR3: CASSPTQPNTIYF

size: few
J: TRBJ2-5
D: -
V: TRBV20-1
DNA: TGCAGTGCGCGGGGACCCCCAGAGACCCAGTACTTC
CDR3: CSARGPPETQYF

size: few
J: TRBJ2-6
D: -
V: TRBV6-1
DNA: TGTGCCAGCATTGGGGGTACGTCCGGGGCCAACGTCCTGACTTTC
CDR3: CASIGGTSGANVLTF

size: once
J: TRBJ1-4
D: TRBD1
V: TRBV7-9
DNA: TGTGCCAGCAGCTCCAAACAGGGGGCCGGGGAAAAACTGTTTTTT
CDR3: CASSSKQGAGEKLFF

size: few
J: TRBJ2-5
D: TRBD1
V: TRBV5-1
DNA: TGCGCCAGCAGCCAACAGGGGGCGAAGACCCAGTACTTC
CDR3: CASSQQGAKTQYF

size: once
J: TRBJ2-1
D: TRBD2
V: TRBV20-1
DNA: TGCAGTGCTGGCAGGACTAGCGGGCTCAATGAGCAGTTCTTC
CDR3: CSAGRTSGLNEQFF

size: -
J: TRBJ1-1
D: -
V: TRBV6-6
DNA: TGTGCCAGCAGCTGGGACGACACTGAAGCTTTCTTT
CDR3: CASSWDDTEAFF

size: few
J: TRBJ1-1
D: -
V: TRBV6-5
DNA: TGTGCCAGTAGTTACCTGCGGGGCGAGGCTTTCTTT
CDR3: CASSYLRGEAFF

size: -
J: TRBJ2-6
D: -
V: TRBV4-1
DNA: TGCGCCAGCAGCCAGGGTCGGTCCCCCGCGGGGGCCAACGTCCTGACTTTC
CDR3: CASSQGRSPAGANVLTF

size: -
J: TRBJ1-2
D: -
V: TRBV7-9
DNA: TGTGCCAGCAGCTTAGTCGGTCCTCCGATATATGGCTACACCTTC
CDR3: CASSLVGPPIYGYTF

size: -
J: TRBJ1-2
D: -
V: TRBV4-1
DNA: TGCGCCAGCAGCCAAGAGATCAGCCCTAACTATGGCTACACCTTC
CDR3: CASSQEISPNYGYTF

size: -
J: TRBJ1-5
D: -
V: TRBV10-3
DNA: TGTGCCATCAGTGAGGGACGGCGAAGTGAGCCCCAGCATTTT
CDR3: CAISEGRRSEPQHF

size: -
J: TRBJ1-2
D: -
V: TRBV7-9
DNA: TGTGCCAGCAGCTTCTCCGGGGACTGGGGGCGCTACACCTTC
CDR3: CASSFSGDWGRYTF

size: few
J: TRBJ1-2
D: TRBD1
V: TRBV6-1
DNA: TGTGCCAGCAGTACCCGGACAGGGTCGTTTAACTATGGCTACACCTTC
CDR3: CASSTRTGSFNYGYTF

size: -
J: TRBJ2-5
D: TRBD2
V: TRBV4-1
DNA: TGCGCCAGCAGCCAAGAAGCGCTAGCGGGGGGTGGGGAGACCCAGTACTTC
CDR3: CASSQEALAGGGETQYF

size: -
J: TRBJ2-5
D: TRBD2
V: TRBV5-1
DNA: TGCGCCAGCAGCTTTCAAGCGGGGGAGGTCCAAGAGACCCAGTACTTC
CDR3: CASSFQAGEVQETQYF

size: -
J: TRBJ2-7
D: TRBD1
V: TRBV5-1
DNA: TGCGCCAGCAGCCCTGGACAGGCCATCTACGAGCAGTACTTC
CDR3: CASSPGQAIYEQYF

size: -
J: TRBJ2-1
D: TRBD1
V: TRBV7-3
DNA: TGTGCCAGCAGCCCGACAGGGGGGATGGGTGAGCAGTTCTTC
CDR3: CASSPTGGMGEQFF